Sequencing of this T cell receptor (beta chain) was carried out in a study of long-term antiretroviral therapy in people with HIV (dated by TCRdb to 2021 to 2024). Regarding the research as a whole: The earliest samples were collected about a decade before the 2015 WHO recommendation for immediate ART, when ART was typically delayed until CD4 counts fell. A total of around 190 cryopreserved PBMC samples came from around 30 adults with confirmed HIV infection and were collected serially over a mean of approximately 6 years (range 1-12). A retrospective serial study tested whether changes in peripheral blood TRB repertoire composition and diversity were associated with ART initiation and durable HIV suppression. No cross-contamination during QIAcube processing turned up in test extractions that ran a monoclonal T-cell line alongside around 32 polyclonal samples. About 35% of the 30 participants with HIV were female. Study-level results and caveats: Because pre-ART samples had limited cell numbers, profiling was done on unsorted PBMC rather than on sorted CD4+ and CD8+ T cells. HIV repertoires had narrower CDR3 length ranges than controls, and the network structure suggested an antigen-experienced repertoire that shifted only slightly toward naive after ART. The samples were dated from about 2004 to 2017, and the ART regimens that were used may be less effective than current ART regimens. Limited PBMC availability meant only the TCR beta chain was sequenced, without alpha chain pairing. Starting ART was linked to a significant rise in TRB diversity, yet even after long-term ART the diversity remained significantly lower than in transplant donor controls. The repertoire was dominated across all time points by expanded TRB clones identified before ART initiation, although this dominance was seen to fluctuate and to decrease in many PLHIV after ART. No data were available on ART adherence, viral resistance or therapy changes, limiting inferences about post-ART repertoire changes.

This clone is described as medium-sized (0.01 to 0.1%). The clone's antigen remains unknown. No much larger clone is present one base from it, and per-base qualities are unavailable. The immunoSEQ hsTCRB v3.0 assay was used at survey level resolution to sequence the TRB variable region. The targeted TRB sequencing depth was about 40,000-50,000 T-cell genomes per sample. An Illumina MiSeq with a v3 150-cycle kit was used to sequence the pooled TRB libraries. The original methods were these. Repertoire analysis was performed in R inside a reproducible Nextflow workflow that covered QC, data transformation and analysis. LymphoSeq2, an R package for exploring AIRR-Seq data, was used to implement the custom analyses. A handful of samples that produced fewer than 5000 total TRB sequences were removed, so about 200 HIV repertoires were analyzed. Of the roughly 180 retained HIV repertoires, approximately 57 were collected before and about 130 after ART initiation. Each repertoire was downsampled to 5000 TRB nucleotide sequences, and summary statistics were averaged across 100 downsampling iterations. Only TRB sequences with CDR3 regions of at least seven amino acids were retained for analysis. Diversity was assessed using a clonality score derived from Shannon entropy and using the Gini coefficient. In the repertoire networks, any two of the top 5000 CDR3 amino acid sequences were linked whenever the two sequences differed by an edit distance of one. For TRB CDR3 amino acid sequences, antigen specificity groups and MHC restriction were predicted with GLIPH2. CDR3 amino acid sequences were matched against VDJdb and McPAS-TCR to flag known CMV, EBV, HIV or tissue antigen associations. Pre-ART, post-ART and control groups were compared with Wilcoxon signed-rank tests and Holm-Bonferroni correction. The source is immuneACCESS, and TCRdb retained only in-frame sequences with V and J called. Part of the clones is not carried over; for the studies checked, unresolved V genes explain less than half of this, and the remainder is unexplained. D and trimming were read from the DNA, whereas the V and J calls and clone size are those reported in that table. The table for this sample lists about 12,000 clones; 70% to 80% of them were counted only once. The ten largest clones represent 13% of the sample.

Between the V and J ends, shortened by 5 bases and 6 bases respectively, the junction contains 10 bases. The CDR3 contains 12 residues, cysteine and phenylalanine counted. The entry retains the CDR3 DNA only, 36 bases that are in frame from base 1. Taken from the germline V gene (reference sequence), the CDR1 and CDR2 loops are LNHDA and SQIVND. Inclusion was restricted to participants for whom at least one PBMC sample before ART initiation and at least two post-ART samples were available. Treatment was received in the United States of America by all participants with HIV. Before DNA extraction, cryopreserved samples containing about 0.95-10 million PBMC were thawed and washed. At the time of the earliest PBMC sample, participants with HIV were aged between roughly 23 and 60 years. Each participant contributed PBMC samples from 1-4 timepoints before ART initiation and 2-8 timepoints after ART initiation, with a median of 7 samples. Serial HIV viral load, CD4+ T-cell count, ART history and demographic data were obtained for every participant. Using a Qiagen kit on a QIAcube, genomic DNA was extracted from unsorted PBMC, with samples processed in batches of 12.

Material: unsorted PBMCs, obtained less than 3.2 years before starting antiretroviral therapy. The sequence joins TRBV19 to TRBJ1-1; the D gene is not confidently resolved. The receptor comes from a man aged 40-49 years with HIV. The CDR3 protein: CASSGKGPEAFF. DNA sequence: TGTGCCAGTAGTGGCAAGGGCCCTGAAGCTTTCTTT.